This TCR beta chain was identified during a study of cytomegalovirus exposure and HLA in healthy donors. Remarks on this clone: As yet, its antigen is unknown.

The CDR3 loop spans 18 amino acids. Looked up from germline, CDR1 is PRHDT and CDR2 is FYEKMQ (reference sequence). The V and J ends lost 7 bases and 0 bases respectively, with 22 bases between them. Study-level findings and limits: The classifier reportedly diagnosed cytomegalovirus status with high sensitivity and specificity. Whilst most TCR sequences proved rare, a subset of public TCRs occurred across many donors. Cytomegalovirus-associated status was assigned to some 180 TCR beta chains.

Clones were read by immunoSEQ multiplex PCR, and TCRdb kept only the in-frame ones, dropping some. Of 110,000 to 150,000 clones listed, about 86% are singletons. The donors were part of the validation cohort of 120 subjects. That cohort was separate from the first cohort, which comprised 500 to 850 subjects. The V call is TRBV13, the J call TRBJ2-1; possible D gene TRBD2, 6 bases. This TCR was sampled from a man between 18 and 29 years old in good health and CMV-seronegative. Material for sequencing was PBMCs. The CDR3 sequence: CASTLIWDSGSSYNEQFF. In DNA, the CDR3 is TGTGCCAGCACCCTAATATGGGATAGCGGAAGCTCCTACAATGAGCAGTTCTTC.